The clone carrying this T cell receptor (beta chain) was counted only a few times. Its antigen is currently unknown. The TCR beta CDR3 regions underwent amplification using RNA transcripts as the source. HTBI primers drove first-round RT-PCR of the TCR CDR3. Using its own MiXCR run on the multiplex PCR reads, TCRdb lists one record per CDR3 protein. The sample has roughly 300,000 distinct CDR3 sequences, around 25% seen once. V lost 0 bases and J 1 base, leaving 10 bases between the germline ends. Germline-derived CDR1 and CDR2 are SGHRS and YFSETQ. The CDR3 consists of 15 residues. The source of the sample is a study of T cells in Graves' hyperthyroidism and ophthalmopathy. Study results and caveats: Researchers report that a 13 V-J model separated ophthalmopathy from stable hyperthyroidism.

The chain uses TRBV5-1 and TRBJ1-1; D is undetermined. The TCR was taken from a man aged 40-49 years with Graves' hyperthyroidism that later progressed to Graves' ophthalmopathy. Input material: blood. The CDR3 sequence is CASSLGGWGNTEAFF. In DNA, the CDR3 is TGCGCCAGCAGCTTGGGCGGGTGGGGGAACACTGAAGCTTTCTTT. The complete variable domain, with remaining parts taken from reference TRBV5-1 and TRBJ1-1, reads KAGVTQTPRYLIKTRGQQVTLSCSPISGHRSVSWYQQTPGQGLQFLFEYFSETQRNKGNFPGRFSGRQFSNSRSEMNVSTLELGDSALYLCASSLGGWGNTEAFFGQGTRLTVV.